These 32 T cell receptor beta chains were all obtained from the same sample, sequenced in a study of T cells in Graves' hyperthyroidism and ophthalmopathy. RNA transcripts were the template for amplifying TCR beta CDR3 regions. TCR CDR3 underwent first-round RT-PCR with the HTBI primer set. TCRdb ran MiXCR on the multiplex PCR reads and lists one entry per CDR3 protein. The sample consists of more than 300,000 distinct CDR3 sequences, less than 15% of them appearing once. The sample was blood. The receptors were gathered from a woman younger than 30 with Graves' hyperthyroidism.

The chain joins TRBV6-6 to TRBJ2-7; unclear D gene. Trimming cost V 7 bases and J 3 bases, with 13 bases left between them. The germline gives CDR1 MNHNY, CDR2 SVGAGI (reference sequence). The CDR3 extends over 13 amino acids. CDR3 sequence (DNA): TGTGCCAGCACCCTTGGGTGGGACTACGAGCAGTACTTC. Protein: CASTLGWDYEQYF.

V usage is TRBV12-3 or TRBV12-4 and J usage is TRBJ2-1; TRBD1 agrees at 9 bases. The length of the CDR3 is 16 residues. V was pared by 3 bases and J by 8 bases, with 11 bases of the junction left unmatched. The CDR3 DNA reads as TGTGCCAGCAGTTTCGGGGACAGGGCCCACAGCGATGAGCAGTTCTTC. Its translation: CASSFGDRAHSDEQFF.

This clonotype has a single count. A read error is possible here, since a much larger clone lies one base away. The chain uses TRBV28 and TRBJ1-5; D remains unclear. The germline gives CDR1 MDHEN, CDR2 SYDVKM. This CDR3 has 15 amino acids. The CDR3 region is CARSLGGSGNQPQHF. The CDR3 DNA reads TGTGCCCGCAGTTTAGGAGGCAGTGGCAATCAGCCCCAGCATTTT.

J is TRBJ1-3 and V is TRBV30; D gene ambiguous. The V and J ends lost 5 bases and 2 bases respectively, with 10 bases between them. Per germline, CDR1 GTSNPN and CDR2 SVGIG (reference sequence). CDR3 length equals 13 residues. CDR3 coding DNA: TGTGCCTGGTCCAAGGAGACTGGAAACACCATATATTTT. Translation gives CAWSKETGNTIYF.

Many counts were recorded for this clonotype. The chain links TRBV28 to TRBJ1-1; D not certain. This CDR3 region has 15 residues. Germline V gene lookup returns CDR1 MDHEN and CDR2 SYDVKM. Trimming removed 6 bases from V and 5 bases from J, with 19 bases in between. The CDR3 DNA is TGTGCCAGCAGCCCCCGGCCCCGAAAAGGGACTGAAGCTTTCTTT. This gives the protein CASSPRPRKGTEAFF.

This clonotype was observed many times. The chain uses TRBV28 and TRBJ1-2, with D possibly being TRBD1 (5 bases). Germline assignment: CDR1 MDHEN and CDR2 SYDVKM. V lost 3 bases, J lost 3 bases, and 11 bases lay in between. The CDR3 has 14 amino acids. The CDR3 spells CASSFLEGDYGYTF. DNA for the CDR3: TGTGCCAGCAGTTTCCTTGAAGGGGACTATGGCTACACCTTC.

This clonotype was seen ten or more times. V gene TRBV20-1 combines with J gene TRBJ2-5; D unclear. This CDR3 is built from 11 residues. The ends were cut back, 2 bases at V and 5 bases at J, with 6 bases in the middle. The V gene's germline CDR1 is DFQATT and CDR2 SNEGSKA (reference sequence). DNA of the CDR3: TGCAGTGCTAGACAGGTGGAGACCCAGTACTTC. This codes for CSARQVETQYF.

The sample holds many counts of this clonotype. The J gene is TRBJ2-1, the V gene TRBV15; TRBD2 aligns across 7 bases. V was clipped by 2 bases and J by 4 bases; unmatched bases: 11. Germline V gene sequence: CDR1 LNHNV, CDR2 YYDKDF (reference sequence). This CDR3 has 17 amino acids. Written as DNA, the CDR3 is TGTGCCACCAGCAGATGGGGCTTGGGGAGGGAATACAATGAGCAGTTCTTC. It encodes CATSRWGLGREYNEQFF.

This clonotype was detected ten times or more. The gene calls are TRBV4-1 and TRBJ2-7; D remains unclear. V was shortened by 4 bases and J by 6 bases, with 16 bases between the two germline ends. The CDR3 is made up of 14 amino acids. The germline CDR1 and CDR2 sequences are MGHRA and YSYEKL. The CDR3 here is CASSLRSVPGEQYF. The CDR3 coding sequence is TGCGCCAGCAGCCTCCGATCGGTACCGGGCGAGCAGTACTTC.

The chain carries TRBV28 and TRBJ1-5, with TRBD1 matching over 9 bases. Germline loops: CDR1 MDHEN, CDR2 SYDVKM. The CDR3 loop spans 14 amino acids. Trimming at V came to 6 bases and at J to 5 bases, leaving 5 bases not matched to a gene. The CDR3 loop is CASRSGQGDQPQHF. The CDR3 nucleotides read TGTGCCAGCAGGTCGGGACAGGGAGATCAGCCCCAGCATTTT.

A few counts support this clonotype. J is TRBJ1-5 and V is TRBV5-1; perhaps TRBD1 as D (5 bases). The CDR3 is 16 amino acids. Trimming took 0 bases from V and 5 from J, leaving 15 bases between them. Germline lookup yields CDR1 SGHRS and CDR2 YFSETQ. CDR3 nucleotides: TGCGCCAGCAGCTTGGTTCCAGGGAAAGGGGATCAGCCCCAGCATTTT. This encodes CASSLVPGKGDQPQHF.

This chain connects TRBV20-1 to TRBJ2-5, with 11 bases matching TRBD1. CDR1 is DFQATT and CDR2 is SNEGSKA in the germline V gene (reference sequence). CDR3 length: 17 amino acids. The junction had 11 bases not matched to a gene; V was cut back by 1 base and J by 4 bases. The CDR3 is CSARVWLAGTGGETQYF. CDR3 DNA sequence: TGCAGTGCTAGAGTTTGGCTAGCGGGGACAGGGGGAGAGACCCAGTACTTC.

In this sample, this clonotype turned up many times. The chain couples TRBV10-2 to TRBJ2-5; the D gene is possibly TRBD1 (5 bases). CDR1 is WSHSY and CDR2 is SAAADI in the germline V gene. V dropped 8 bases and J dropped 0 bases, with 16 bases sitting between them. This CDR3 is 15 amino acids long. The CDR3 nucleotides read TGCGCCAGCGCAGCGCAGGGATGGTACCAAGAGACCCAGTACTTC. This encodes CASAAQGWYQETQYF.

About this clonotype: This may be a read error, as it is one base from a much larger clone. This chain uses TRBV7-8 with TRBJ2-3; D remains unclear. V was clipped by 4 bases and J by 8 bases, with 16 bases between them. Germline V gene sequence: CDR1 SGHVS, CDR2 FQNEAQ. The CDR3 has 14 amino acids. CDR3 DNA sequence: TGTGCCAGCAGCTCGAACACCGTCACGGGTACGCAGTATTTT. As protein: CASSSNTVTGTQYF.

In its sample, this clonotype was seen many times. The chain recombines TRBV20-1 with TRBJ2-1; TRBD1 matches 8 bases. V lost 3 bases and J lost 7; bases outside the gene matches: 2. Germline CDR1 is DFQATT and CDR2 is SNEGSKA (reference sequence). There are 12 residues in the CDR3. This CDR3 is CSARTGVNEQFF. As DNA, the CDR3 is TGCAGTGCTAGGACAGGGGTGAATGAGCAGTTCTTC.

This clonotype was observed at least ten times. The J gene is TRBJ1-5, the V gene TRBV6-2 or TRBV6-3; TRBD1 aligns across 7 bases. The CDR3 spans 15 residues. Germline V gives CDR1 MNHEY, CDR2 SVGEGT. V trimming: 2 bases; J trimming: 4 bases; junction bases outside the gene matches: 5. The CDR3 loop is CASSYHDRDNQPQHF. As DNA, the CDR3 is TGTGCCAGCAGTTACCACGACAGGGATAATCAGCCCCAGCATTTT.

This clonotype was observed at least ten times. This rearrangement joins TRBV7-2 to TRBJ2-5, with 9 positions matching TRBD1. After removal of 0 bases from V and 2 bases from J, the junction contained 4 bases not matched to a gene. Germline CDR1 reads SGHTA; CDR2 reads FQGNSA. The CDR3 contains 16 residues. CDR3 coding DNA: TGTGCCAGCAGCTTAGCCCCACAGGGGGCGCAAGAGACCCAGTACTTC. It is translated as CASSLAPQGAQETQYF. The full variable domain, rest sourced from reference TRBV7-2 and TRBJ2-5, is GAGVSQSPSNKVTEKGKDVELRCDPISGHTALYWYRQSLGQGLEFLIYFQGNSAPDKSGLPSDRFSAERTGGSVSTLTIQRTQQEDSAVYLCASSLAPQGAQETQYFGPGTRLLVL.

This chain's CDR3 is CASRKTGSGANVLTF. The CDR3 DNA sequence: TGTGCCAGCAGGAAAACAGGGTCTGGGGCCAACGTCCTGACTTTC. This chain uses TRBV27 with TRBJ2-6, with D perhaps TRBD1 (6 bases). The CDR3 length is 15 residues. CDR1 is MNHEY, CDR2 SMNVEV, per germline (reference sequence). Trimming left V 6 bases short and J 1 base short, with 10 bases between.

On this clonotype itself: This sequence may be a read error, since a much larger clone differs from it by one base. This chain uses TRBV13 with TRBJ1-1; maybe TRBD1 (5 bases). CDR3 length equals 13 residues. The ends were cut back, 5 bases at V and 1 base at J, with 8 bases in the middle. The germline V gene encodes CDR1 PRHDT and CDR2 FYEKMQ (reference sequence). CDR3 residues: CASSDGQNTEAFF. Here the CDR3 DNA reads TGTGCCAGCAGCGACGGACAGAACACTGAAGCTTTCTTT.

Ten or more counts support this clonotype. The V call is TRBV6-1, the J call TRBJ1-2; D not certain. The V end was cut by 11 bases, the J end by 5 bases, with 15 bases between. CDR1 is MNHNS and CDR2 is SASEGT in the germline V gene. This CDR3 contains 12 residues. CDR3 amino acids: CAASVGPYGYTF. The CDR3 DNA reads TGTGCCGCCTCAGTGGGCCCTTATGGCTACACCTTC.

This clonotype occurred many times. DNA for the CDR3: TGCGCCAGCAGCTTGGTTCCAGGGGGAGATTACGAGCAGTACTTC. Translation: CASSLVPGGDYEQYF. The chain has TRBV5-1 and TRBJ2-7, with 7 nucleotides matching TRBD1. J lost 4 bases, V lost 0 bases, and 7 bases had no gene match. The length of the CDR3 is 15 residues. Germline-derived CDR1 and CDR2 are SGHRS and YFSETQ.

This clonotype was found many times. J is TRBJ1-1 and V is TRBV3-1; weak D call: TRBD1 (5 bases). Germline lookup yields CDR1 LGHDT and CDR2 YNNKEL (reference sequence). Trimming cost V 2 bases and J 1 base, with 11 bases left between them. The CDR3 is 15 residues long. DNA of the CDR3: TGTGCCAGCAGCCAACGTGGGGGGGGGAACACTGAAGCTTTCTTT. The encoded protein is CASSQRGGGNTEAFF. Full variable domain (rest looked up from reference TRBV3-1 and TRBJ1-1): DTAVSQTPKYLVTQMGNDKSIKCEQNLGHDTMYWYKQDSKKFLKIMFSYNNKELIINETVPNRFSPKSPDKAHLNLHINSLELGDSAVYFCASSQRGGGNTEAFFGQGTRLTVV.

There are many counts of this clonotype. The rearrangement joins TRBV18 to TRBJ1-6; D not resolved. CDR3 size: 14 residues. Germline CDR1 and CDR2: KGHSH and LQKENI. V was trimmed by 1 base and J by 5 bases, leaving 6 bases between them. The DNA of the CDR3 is TGTGCCAGCTCACCACGCGCAGATAATTCACCCCTCCACTTT. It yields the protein CASSPRADNSPLHF.

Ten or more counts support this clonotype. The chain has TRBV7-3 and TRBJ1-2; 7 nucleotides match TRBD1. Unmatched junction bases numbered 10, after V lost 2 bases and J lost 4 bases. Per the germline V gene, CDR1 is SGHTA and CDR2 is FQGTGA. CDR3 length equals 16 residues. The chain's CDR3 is CASSLFRQGVRYGYTF. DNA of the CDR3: TGTGCCAGCAGCTTATTCAGGCAGGGGGTACGCTATGGCTACACCTTC.

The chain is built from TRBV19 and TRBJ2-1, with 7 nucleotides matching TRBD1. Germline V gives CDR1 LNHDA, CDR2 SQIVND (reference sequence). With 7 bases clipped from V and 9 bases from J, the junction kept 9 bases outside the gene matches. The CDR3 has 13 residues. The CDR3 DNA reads TGTGCCAGTACCTGGGACAGTTCTGGTGAGCAGTTCTTC. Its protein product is CASTWDSSGEQFF.

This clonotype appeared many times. The chain's CDR3 is CASSVLGAGEQFF. The CDR3 nucleotides read TGTGCCAGCAGTGTTTTGGGCGCGGGTGAGCAGTTCTTC. The V gene is TRBV28, the J gene TRBJ2-1; D is perhaps TRBD2 (5 bases). V lost 5 bases and J 9 bases, leaving 14 bases between the germline ends. From germline, CDR1 is MDHEN and CDR2 SYDVKM. This CDR3 region has 13 residues.

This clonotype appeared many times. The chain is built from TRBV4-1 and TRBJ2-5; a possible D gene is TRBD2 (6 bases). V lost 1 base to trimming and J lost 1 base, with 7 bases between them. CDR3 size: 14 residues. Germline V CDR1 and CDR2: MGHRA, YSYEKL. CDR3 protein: CASSQGGVQETQYF. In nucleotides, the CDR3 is TGCGCCAGCAGCCAAGGCGGGGTCCAAGAGACCCAGTACTTC.

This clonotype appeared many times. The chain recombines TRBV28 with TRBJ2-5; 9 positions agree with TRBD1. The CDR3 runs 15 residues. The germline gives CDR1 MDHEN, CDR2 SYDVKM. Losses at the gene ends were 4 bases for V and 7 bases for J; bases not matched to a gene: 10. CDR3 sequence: CASSSTGQGRVTQYF. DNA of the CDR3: TGTGCCAGCAGTTCGACGGGACAGGGAAGGGTGACCCAGTACTTC.

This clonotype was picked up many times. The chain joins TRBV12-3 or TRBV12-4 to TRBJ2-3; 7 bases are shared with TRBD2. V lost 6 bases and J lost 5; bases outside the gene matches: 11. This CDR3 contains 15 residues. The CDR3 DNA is TGTGCCAGCAGCCTTATCGGTCGGGGGGAAGATACGCAGTATTTT. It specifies CASSLIGRGEDTQYF.

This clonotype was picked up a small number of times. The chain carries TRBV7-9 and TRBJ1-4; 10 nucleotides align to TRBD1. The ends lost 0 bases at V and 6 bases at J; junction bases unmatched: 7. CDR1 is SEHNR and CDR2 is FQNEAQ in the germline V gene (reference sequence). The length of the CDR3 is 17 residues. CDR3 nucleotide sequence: TGTGCCAGCAGCTTAGCCTGGACAGGGGGGGACGATGAAAAACTGTTTTTT. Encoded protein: CASSLAWTGGDDEKLFF.

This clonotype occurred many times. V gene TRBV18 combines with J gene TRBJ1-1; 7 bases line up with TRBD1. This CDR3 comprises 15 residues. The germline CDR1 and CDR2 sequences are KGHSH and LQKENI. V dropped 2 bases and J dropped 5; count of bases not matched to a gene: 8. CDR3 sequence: CASSPIQATGTEAFF. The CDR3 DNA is TGTGCCAGCTCACCAATCCAGGCGACAGGGACTGAAGCTTTCTTT.

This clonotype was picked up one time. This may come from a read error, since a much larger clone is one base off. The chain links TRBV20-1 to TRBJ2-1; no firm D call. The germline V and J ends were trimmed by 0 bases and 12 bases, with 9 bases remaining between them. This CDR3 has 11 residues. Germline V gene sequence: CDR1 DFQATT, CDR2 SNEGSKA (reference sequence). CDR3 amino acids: CSARDLYGQFF. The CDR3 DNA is TGCAGTGCTAGAGATCTTTATGGGCAGTTCTTC.